These T cell receptor beta chains were read from a single sample in a study of T-cell reconstitution after alpha-beta-depleted transplantation in children. One entry per CDR3 protein results from TCRdb running MiXCR on the PCR reads. The data show around 16,000 distinct CDR3 sequences, about 5% seen once. Sequencing was performed on PBMCs, taken before TCRalphabeta/CD19-depleted stem cell transplant. These receptors all stem from a boy aged 5-17 years with acute lymphoblastic leukemia, due to receive a stem cell transplant. Each CDR3 is given with its conserved first and last residue. The D gene is left open where the match is weak. Not every row has a clone size; where given, it reads once, few, many or a size class.

d_call | clone_size | j_call | v_call | cdr3_nt | cdr3_aa
TRBD2 | medium-sized | TRBJ2-7 | TRBV2 | TGTGCCAGCAGGGGGAGGGACGGGCTGATGGAGCAGTACTTC | CASRGRDGLMEQYF
NA | many | TRBJ2-7 | TRBV28 | TGTGCCAGCAGTCCTGGCGGAACAGGGAACGACGAGCAGTACTTC | CASSPGGTGNDEQYF
TRBD2 | many | TRBJ2-1 | TRBV18 | TGTGCCAGCTCACCTGGACTAGCGAGCTACAATGAGCAGTTCTTC | CASSPGLASYNEQFF
NA | many | TRBJ1-1 | TRBV5-6 | TGTGCCAGCAGAACCAGTATGAACACTGAAGCTTTCTTT | CASRTSMNTEAFF
TRBD1 | many | TRBJ2-1 | TRBV6-5 | TGTGCCAGCAGAACCACCGGGACAGGGATGAATGAGCAGTTCTTC | CASRTTGTGMNEQFF
TRBD1 | many | TRBJ1-1 | TRBV20-1 | TGCAGTGCTATGACAGGGGGCGATGAAGCTTTCTTT | CSAMTGGDEAFF
NA | many | TRBJ2-1 | TRBV2 | TGTGCCAGCAACTTTCTGGGAGGCGATGAGCAGTTCTTC | CASNFLGGDEQFF
TRBD1 | many | TRBJ1-3 | TRBV9 | TGTGCCAGCAGCTTCGGACAGGGAGCTGGAAACACCATATATTTT | CASSFGQGAGNTIYF
TRBD2 | many | TRBJ2-5 | TRBV20-1 | TGCAGTGCGACTCGACTAGCCGACCAAGAGACCCAGTACTTC | CSATRLADQETQYF
NA | NA | TRBJ1-5 | TRBV19 | TGTGCCAGTAGGGGGGGAGGCAATCAGCCCCAGCATTTT | CASRGGGNQPQHF
NA | medium-sized | TRBJ2-1 | TRBV6-5 | TGTGCCAGCAGTTCTGAGAGTAATGTAAACAATGAGCAGTTCTTC | CASSSESNVNNEQFF
NA | many | TRBJ2-1 | TRBV9 | TGTGCCAGCAGCCCCGGAGTCCCTTTAGACAATGAGCAGTTCTTC | CASSPGVPLDNEQFF
TRBD2 | medium-sized | TRBJ2-1 | TRBV6-5 | TGTGCCAGCAGTCGACTAGCGGGCGCGGGCGCCTACAATGAGCAGTTCTTC | CASSRLAGAGAYNEQFF
NA | many | TRBJ2-3 | TRBV2 | TGTGCCAGCAGAATGGGACACCTCGCTTGGGGATACACAGATACGCAGTATTTT | CASRMGHLAWGYTDTQYF
NA | many | TRBJ1-6 | TRBV2 | TGTGCCAGCAGTGAAGACACAGTAACACCCCTCCACTTT | CASSEDTVTPLHF
NA | many | TRBJ1-5 | TRBV7-2 | TGTGCCAGCAGCTTAGTGGCAGGGAAGATAGGCAATCAGCCCCAGCATTTT | CASSLVAGKIGNQPQHF
TRBD2 | medium-sized | TRBJ2-7 | TRBV29-1 | TGCAGCGTTGGCCCTAGCGGCTTCTACGAGCAGTACTTC | CSVGPSGFYEQYF
NA | many | TRBJ1-2 | TRBV3-1 | TGTGCCAGCAGCCAACGCCCAAGAGATGGCTACACCTTC | CASSQRPRDGYTF
NA | many | TRBJ2-1 | TRBV28 | TGTGCCAGCAGTCCCGGCTATGGAGCAATAAACTACAATGAGCAGTTCTTC | CASSPGYGAINYNEQFF
NA | many | TRBJ1-1 | TRBV9 | TGTGCCAGCAGCCCTCCGGCGGGTTCTGAAGCTTTCTTT | CASSPPAGSEAFF
NA | medium-sized | TRBJ2-1 | TRBV12-3/TRBV12-4 | TGTGCCAGCAGTTCCGGGACCTCGAATGAGCAGTTCTTC | CASSSGTSNEQFF